This T cell receptor beta chain came from a study of T cells after yellow fever vaccination. The V gene end was trimmed by 6 bases and the J gene end by 1 base; junction bases not matched to a gene: 4. This CDR3 has 14 amino acids. The germline V gene encodes CDR1 DFQATT and CDR2 SNEGSKA (reference sequence). TCRdb analysed the 5' RACE reads with MiXCR anew, one entry per CDR3 protein. Here the sample spans approximately 300,000 distinct CDR3 sequences, around 7% being singletons. This clonotype was counted only a few times. Sequenced here: PBMCs, sampled 45 days after the first yellow fever vaccination. This TCR derives from a man aged 18 to 30 who received the YFV17D yellow fever vaccine. This chain uses TRBV20-1 with TRBJ2-7, with 12 bases identical to TRBD2. The CDR3 DNA reads as TGCAGTGCCACTAGCGGGGGGCCTTCCTACGAGCAGTACTTC. It is translated as CSATSGGPSYEQYF.